The sequence of this T cell receptor beta chain was determined in a study of T-cell memory formation after mild COVID-19. V shed 1 base and J shed 10 bases, with 16 bases lying between them. CDR3 length: 14 residues. Germline V gives CDR1 SGHTA, CDR2 FQGTGA. TCRdb re-called the 5' RACE reads through MiXCR, storing one row per CDR3 protein. The sample records 450,000 to 650,000 distinct CDR3 sequences, approximately 18% being singletons. Notes on this clonotype: What it recognizes is unknown.

General study results and limits: Those CD4+ clones that contracted were mainly in CM and EM (CD8+ ones in EMRA). Clones contracting day 15 to 85 were balanced CD4/CD8; later expanders leaned CD4+.

The chain recombines TRBV7-3 with TRBJ1-2; D is perhaps TRBD1 (5 bases). This TCR came from an adult woman who had mild COVID-19 (a few samples of this study predate the infection). Cell type and time point are not known. The sample consisted of PBMCs or a T cell subset sorted from them (not recorded which). CDR3 nucleotides: TGTGCCAGCAGCTTAAGGCGGGGGGTACAGCCCTACACCTTC. Translation gives CASSLRRGVQPYTF. The entire variable domain, with the rest obtained from reference TRBV7-3 and TRBJ1-2, is as follows: GAGVSQTPSNKVTEKGKYVELRCDPISGHTALYWYRQSLGQGPEFLIYFQGTGAADDSGLPNDRFFAVRPEGSVSTLKIQRTERGDSAVYLCASSLRRGVQPYTFGSGTRLTVV.